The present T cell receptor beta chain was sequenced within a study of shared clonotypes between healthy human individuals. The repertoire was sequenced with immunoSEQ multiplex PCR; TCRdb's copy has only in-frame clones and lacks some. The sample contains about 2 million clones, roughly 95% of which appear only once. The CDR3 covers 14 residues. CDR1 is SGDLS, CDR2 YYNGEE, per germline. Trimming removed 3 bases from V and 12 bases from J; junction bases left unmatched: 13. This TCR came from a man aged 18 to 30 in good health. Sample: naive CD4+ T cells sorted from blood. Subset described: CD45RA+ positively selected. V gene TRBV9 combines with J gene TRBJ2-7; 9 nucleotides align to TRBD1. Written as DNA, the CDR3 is TGTGCCAGCAGCGCCGCCCCGGGACAGGGAAGTTTGTACTTC. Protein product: CASSAAPGQGSLYF.